This T cell receptor (beta chain) was sequenced in a study of OX40 agonist ivuxolimab in advanced cancers. Assay: immunoSEQ multiplex PCR; the TCRdb copy retains only in-frame clones and omits some. Of tens of thousands of clones listed, roughly 87% are singletons. Trimming pared 0 bases from V and 9 bases from J, leaving 15 bases between. The CDR3 extends over 15 amino acids. Germline CDR1 is MGHRA and CDR2 is YSYEKL. The source material was CD4+ or CD8+ T cells sorted from blood, sampled in a trial of the OX40 agonist ivuxolimab. The chain combines TRBV4-1 with TRBJ2-1; no reliable D call. The clonotype comes from an adult with an advanced solid tumor such as melanoma, head and neck, liver or kidney cancer. CDR3 bases: TGCGCCAGCAGCCAAGACTACACGGCTTTTGGTGAGCAGTTCTTC. It encodes CASSQDYTAFGEQFF.